This T cell receptor (beta chain) was sequenced in a study of control samples from healthy donors and cancer patients. Produced via immunoSEQ multiplex PCR; TCRdb's table is partial and in-frame only. The sample carries about 120,000 clones, approximately 89% recorded once. The CDR3 is 15 amino acids. J gave up 4 bases and V 0 bases, and 6 bases lay outside the gene matches. CDR1 GTSNPN and CDR2 SVGIG come from the germline V gene (reference sequence). The chain uses TRBV30 and TRBJ2-5; 9 bases agree with TRBD1. The clonotype originates from a middle-aged man in good health. Sequenced input: blood. The CDR3 spells CAWSVGQGRRETQYF. DNA of the CDR3: TGTGCCTGGAGTGTTGGACAGGGGCGTCGAGAGACCCAGTACTTC.